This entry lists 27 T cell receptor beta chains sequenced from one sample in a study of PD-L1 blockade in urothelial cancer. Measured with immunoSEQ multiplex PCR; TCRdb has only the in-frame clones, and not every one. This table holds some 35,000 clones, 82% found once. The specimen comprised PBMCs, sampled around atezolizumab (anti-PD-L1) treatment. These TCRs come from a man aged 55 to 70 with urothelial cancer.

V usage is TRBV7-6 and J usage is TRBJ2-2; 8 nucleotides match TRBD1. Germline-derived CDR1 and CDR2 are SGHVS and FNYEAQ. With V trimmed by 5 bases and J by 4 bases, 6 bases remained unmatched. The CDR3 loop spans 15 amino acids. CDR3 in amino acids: CASSLGQVITGELFF. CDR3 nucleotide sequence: TGTGCCAGCAGCCTGGGACAGGTTATCACCGGGGAGCTGTTTTTT.

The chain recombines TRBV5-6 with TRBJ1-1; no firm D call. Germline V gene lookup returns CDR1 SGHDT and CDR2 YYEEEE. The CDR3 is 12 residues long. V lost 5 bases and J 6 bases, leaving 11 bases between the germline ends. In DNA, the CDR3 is TGTGCCAGCAGGGCAGAGGGCGCTGAAGCTTTCTTT. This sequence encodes CASRAEGAEAFF. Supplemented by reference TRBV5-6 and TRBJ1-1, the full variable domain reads DAGVTQSPTHLIKTRGQQVTLRCSPKSGHDTVSWYQQALGQGPQFIFQYYEEEERQRGNFPDRFSGHQFPNYSSELNVNALLLGDSALYLCASRAEGAEAFFGQGTRLTVV.

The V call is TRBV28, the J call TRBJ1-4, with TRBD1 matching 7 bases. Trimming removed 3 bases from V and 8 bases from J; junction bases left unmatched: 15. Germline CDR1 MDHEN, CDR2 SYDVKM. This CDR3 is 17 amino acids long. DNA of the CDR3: TGTGCCAGCAGTTTCAGTCCGACAGGGTTAGTTGGGGAAAAACTGTTTTTT. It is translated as CASSFSPTGLVGEKLFF.

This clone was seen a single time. For the CDR3, the DNA is TGTGCCAGCAGTGTGGGACAGGGGATTAACTATGGCTACACCTTC. Translation gives CASSVGQGINYGYTF. The chain combines TRBV6-1 with TRBJ1-2; the match to TRBD1 covers 10 bases. This CDR3 has 15 amino acids. From germline, CDR1 is MNHNS and CDR2 SASEGT. Trimming removed 4 bases from V and 1 base from J; junction bases left unmatched: 3.

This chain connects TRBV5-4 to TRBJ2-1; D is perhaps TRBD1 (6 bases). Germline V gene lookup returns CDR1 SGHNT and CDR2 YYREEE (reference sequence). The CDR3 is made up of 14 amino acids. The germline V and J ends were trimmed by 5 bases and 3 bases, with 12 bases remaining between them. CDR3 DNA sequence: TGTGCCAGCAGTTTGCAGACAGGCTACAATGAGCAGTTCTTC. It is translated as CASSLQTGYNEQFF.

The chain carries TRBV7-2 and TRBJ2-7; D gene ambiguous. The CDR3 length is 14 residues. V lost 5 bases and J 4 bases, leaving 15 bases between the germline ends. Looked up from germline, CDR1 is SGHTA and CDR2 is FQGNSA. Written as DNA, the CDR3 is TGTGCCAGCAGCGTAGTCCCTTCGGGTTACGAGCAGTACTTC. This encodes CASSVVPSGYEQYF.

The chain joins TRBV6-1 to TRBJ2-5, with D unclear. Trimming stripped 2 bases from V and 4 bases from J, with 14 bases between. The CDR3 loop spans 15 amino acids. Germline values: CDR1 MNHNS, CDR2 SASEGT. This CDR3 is CASSESTAVLETQYF. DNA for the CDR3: TGTGCCAGCAGTGAATCTACCGCGGTTCTAGAGACCCAGTACTTC.

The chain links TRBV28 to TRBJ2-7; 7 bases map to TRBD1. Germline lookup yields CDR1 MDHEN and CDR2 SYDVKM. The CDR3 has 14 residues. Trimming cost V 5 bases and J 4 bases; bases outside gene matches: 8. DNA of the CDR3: TGTGCCAGCAGTCCGACAGGGAGAAATTACGAGCAGTACTTC. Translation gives CASSPTGRNYEQYF.

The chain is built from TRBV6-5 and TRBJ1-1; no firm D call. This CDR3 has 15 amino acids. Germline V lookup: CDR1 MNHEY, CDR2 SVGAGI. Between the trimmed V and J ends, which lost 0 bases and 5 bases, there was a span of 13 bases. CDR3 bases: TGTGCCAGCAGTTACTCCCCCGTTGTAGTTACTGAAGCTTTCTTT. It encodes CASSYSPVVVTEAFF.

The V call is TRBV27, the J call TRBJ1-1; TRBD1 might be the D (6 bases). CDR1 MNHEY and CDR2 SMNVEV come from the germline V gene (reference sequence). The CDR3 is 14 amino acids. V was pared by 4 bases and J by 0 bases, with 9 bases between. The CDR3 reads CASSSGTLNTEAFF. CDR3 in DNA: TGTGCCAGCAGTTCCGGGACACTGAACACTGAAGCTTTCTTT.

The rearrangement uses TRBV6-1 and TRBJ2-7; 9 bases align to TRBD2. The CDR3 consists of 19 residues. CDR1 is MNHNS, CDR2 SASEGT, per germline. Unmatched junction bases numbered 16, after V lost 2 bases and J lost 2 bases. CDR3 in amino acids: CASSERGGGALADPYEQYF. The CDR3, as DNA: TGTGCCAGCAGTGAACGGGGCGGGGGGGCCTTAGCCGATCCCTACGAGCAGTACTTC.

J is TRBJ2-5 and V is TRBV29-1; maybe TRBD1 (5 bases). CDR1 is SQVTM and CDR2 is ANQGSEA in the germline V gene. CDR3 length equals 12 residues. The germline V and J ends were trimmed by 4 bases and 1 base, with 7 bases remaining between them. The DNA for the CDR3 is TGCAGCGTTGCCAGGGTCCAAGAGACCCAGTACTTC. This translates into CSVARVQETQYF.

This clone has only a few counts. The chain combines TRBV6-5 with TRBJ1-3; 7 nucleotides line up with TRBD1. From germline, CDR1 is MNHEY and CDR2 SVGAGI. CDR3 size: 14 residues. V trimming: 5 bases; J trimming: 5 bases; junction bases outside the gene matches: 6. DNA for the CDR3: TGTGCCAGCAGTAGGGACAGTCAAAGAAACACCATATATTTT. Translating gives CASSRDSQRNTIYF.

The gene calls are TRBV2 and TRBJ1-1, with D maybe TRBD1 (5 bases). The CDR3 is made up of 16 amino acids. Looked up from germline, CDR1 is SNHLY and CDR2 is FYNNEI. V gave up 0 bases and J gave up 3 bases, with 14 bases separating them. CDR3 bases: TGTGCCAGCAGTGAAGCTATCAGGGAGGAGTACACTGAAGCTTTCTTT. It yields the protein CASSEAIREEYTEAFF.

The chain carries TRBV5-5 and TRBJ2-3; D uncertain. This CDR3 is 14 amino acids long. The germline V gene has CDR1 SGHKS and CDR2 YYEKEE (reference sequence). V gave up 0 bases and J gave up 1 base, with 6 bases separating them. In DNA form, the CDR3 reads TGTGCCAGCAGCTTGGCCAGTCGCACAGATACGCAGTATTTT. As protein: CASSLASRTDTQYF.

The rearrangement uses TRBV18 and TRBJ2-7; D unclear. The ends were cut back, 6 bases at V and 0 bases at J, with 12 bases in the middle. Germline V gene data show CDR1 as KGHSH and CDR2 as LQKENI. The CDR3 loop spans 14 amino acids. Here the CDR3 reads CASSPTESSYEQYF. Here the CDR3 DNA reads TGTGCCAGCTCGCCCACGGAGAGCTCCTACGAGCAGTACTTC.

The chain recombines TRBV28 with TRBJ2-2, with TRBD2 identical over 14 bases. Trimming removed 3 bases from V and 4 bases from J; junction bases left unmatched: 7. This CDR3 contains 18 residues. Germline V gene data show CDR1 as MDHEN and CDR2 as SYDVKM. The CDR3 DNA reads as TGTGCCAGCAGTTTTCGACTAGCGGGGGGGCCGGGCACCGGGGAGCTGTTTTTT. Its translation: CASSFRLAGGPGTGELFF.

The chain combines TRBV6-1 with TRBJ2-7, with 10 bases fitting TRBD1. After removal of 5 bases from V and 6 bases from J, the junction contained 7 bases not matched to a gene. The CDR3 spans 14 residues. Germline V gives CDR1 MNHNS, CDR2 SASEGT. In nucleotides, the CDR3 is TGTGCCAGCAGTTCCGGGACAGGGGCCTTCGAGCAGTACTTC. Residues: CASSSGTGAFEQYF.

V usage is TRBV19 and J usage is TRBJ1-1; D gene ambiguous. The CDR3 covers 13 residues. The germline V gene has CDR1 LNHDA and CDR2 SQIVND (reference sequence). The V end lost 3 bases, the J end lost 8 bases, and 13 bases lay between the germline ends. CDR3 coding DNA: TGTGCCAGTAGTATTCGAAGCCTTCGGGAAGCTTTCTTT. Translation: CASSIRSLREAFF.

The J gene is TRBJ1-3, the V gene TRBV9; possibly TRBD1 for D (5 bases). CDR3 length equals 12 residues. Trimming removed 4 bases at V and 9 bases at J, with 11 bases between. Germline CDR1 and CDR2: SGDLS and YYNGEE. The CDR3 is CASSPDRRTIYF. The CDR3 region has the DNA TGTGCCAGCAGCCCCGACAGACGCACCATATATTTT.

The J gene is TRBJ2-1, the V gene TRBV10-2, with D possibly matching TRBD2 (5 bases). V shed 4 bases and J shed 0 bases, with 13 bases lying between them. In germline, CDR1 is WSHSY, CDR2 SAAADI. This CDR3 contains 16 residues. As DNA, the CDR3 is TGCGCCAGCAGTGGGACGGGAATTAGCTCCTACAATGAGCAGTTCTTC. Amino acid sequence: CASSGTGISSYNEQFF.

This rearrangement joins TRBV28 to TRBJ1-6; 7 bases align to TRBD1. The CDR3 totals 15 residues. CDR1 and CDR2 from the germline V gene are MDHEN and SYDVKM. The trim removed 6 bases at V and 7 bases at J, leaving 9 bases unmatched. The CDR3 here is CASSLGGFRNSPLHF. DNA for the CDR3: TGTGCCAGCAGCCTAGGGGGCTTTAGGAATTCACCCCTCCACTTT.

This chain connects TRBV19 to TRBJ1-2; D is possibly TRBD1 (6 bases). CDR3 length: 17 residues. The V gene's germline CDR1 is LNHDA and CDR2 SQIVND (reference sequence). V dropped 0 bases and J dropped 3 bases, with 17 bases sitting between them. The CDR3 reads CASSIEARGDFYYGYTF. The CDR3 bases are TGTGCCAGTAGTATAGAGGCCAGGGGTGATTTCTACTATGGCTACACCTTC.

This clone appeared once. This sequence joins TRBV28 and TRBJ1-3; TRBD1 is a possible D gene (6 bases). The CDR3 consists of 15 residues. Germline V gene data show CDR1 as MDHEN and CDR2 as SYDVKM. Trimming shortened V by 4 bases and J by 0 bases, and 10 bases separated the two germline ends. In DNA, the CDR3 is TGTGCCAGCAGTTACCCGACAGGCTCTGGAAACACCATATATTTT. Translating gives CASSYPTGSGNTIYF.

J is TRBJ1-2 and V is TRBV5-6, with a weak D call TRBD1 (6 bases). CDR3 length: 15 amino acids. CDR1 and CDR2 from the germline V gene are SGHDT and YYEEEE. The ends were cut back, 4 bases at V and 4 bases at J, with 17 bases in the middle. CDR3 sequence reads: CASSQGQLGSYGYTF. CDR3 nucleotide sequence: TGTGCCAGCAGCCAGGGACAATTGGGATCCTATGGCTACACCTTC.

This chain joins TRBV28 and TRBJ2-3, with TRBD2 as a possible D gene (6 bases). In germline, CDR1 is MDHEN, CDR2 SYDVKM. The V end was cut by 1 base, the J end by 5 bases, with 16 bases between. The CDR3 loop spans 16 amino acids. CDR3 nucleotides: TGTGCCAGCAGTTTATTAGTCCCTGGGACTCAAGATACGCAGTATTTT. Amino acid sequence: CASSLLVPGTQDTQYF.

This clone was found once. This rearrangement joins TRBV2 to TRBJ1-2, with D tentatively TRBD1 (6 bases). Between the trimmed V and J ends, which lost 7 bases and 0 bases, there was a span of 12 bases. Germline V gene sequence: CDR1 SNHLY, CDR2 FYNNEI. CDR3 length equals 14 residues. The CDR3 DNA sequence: TGTGCCAGCAAGGGGGTAGGGGCTAACTATGGCTACACCTTC. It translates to CASKGVGANYGYTF.